This T cell receptor (beta chain) was observed in a study of CD8+CD57+ T cells in acquired aplastic anemia. Those patients picked for sequencing had displayed CD8+CD57+ cell expansion on flow cytometry. The enrolled patients all had severe acquired aplastic anemia. CDR1 and CDR2 (germline): KGHDR, SFDVKD. This CDR3 contains 14 residues. V lost 4 bases, J lost 2 bases, and 8 bases lay in between. Using genomic DNA as the template, TCR beta VDJ and CDR3 profiling was carried out. TCRdb reprocessed the reads with MiXCR, giving one entry per CDR3 protein. The data hold more than 150,000 distinct CDR3 sequences, with around half observed a single time.

This TCR came from a human donor with aplastic anemia. Specimen: sorted CD4+, CD8+, or CD8+CD57+ T cells (not recorded which) from PBMCs. V gene TRBV24-1 combines with J gene TRBJ1-3; D is uncertain. The CDR3 DNA follows: TGTGCCACCAGTGACGCCCCACCTGGAAACACCATATATTTT. Translating gives CATSDAPPGNTIYF.